Only one count was recorded for the clone carrying this T cell receptor (beta chain). What it binds is unknown. Method: immunoSEQ multiplex PCR; TCRdb's copy keeps in-frame clones and lacks some. The data contain 20,000 to 25,000 clones, roughly three quarters of them seen just once; the ten biggest clones take up 35% to 50%. V lost 4 bases to trimming and J lost 1 base, with 19 bases between them. The CDR3 sequence is 17 residues long. CDR1 and CDR2 (germline): SGHTA, FQGNSA. The entry originates in a study of radiation and T cells in renal cell carcinoma. General study findings and limits: From baseline, blood top tumor clonotypes peaked at 2 weeks post-radiation.

As for time point: baseline pretreatment blood. Treatment specified: 15 Gy SBRT to primary tumor, nephrectomy 4 weeks later. The tumor was a clear cell renal cell carcinoma. This sequence was found in a man in his fifties or sixties with renal cell carcinoma. The chain recombines TRBV7-2 with TRBJ2-5; D may match TRBD1 or TRBD2 (5 bases each). The sequences come from blood, collected from a patient whose treatment included radiotherapy and nephrectomy. The CDR3 loop is CASSSQITAGAQETQYF. CDR3 DNA sequence: TGTGCCAGCAGCTCGCAAATAACCGCCGGGGCCCAAGAGACCCAGTACTTC.